Listed below are T cell receptor beta chains from one sample, sequenced in a study of control samples from healthy donors and cancer patients. Libraries were prepared by immunoSEQ multiplex PCR; TCRdb keeps only in-frame clonotypes and omits some of them. The repertoire holds 90,000 to 100,000 clones, with around 85% as singletons. Sequenced sample: PBMCs. Receptors were obtained from a man between 65 and 80 years old with lung cancer. CDR3s include the opening cysteine and the closing phenylalanine or tryptophan. A D gene is named only where the DNA matches it firmly. Some rows have no size entry. The others give once, few or many, or a class for an expanded clone.

V: TRBV7-3
J: TRBJ1-6
size: NA
D: TRBD1
DNA: TGTGCCAGCAGCTTAGGGACAGGCAATTCACCCCTCCACTTT
CDR3: CASSLGTGNSPLHF

V: TRBV19
J: TRBJ2-7
size: once
D: TRBD1
DNA: TGTGCCAGTAGTATCGGACAGGGGGCTACCTACGAGCAGTACTTC
CDR3: CASSIGQGATYEQYF

V: TRBV5-1
J: TRBJ1-2
size: NA
D: TRBD1
DNA: TGCGCCAGCAGCTTGGGGGGACAGAATAACTATGGCTACACCTTC
CDR3: CASSLGGQNNYGYTF

V: TRBV7-3
J: TRBJ2-1
size: NA
D: NA
DNA: TGTGCCAGCAGCTTGGTCGCGGGGAGCTCCTACAATGAGCAGTTCTTC
CDR3: CASSLVAGSSYNEQFF

V: TRBV3-1/TRBV3-2
J: TRBJ2-2
size: NA
D: NA
DNA: TGTGCCAGCAGGACAGGACTCTTCACCGGGGAGCTGTTTTTT
CDR3: CASRTGLFTGELFF

V: TRBV24-1
J: TRBJ2-1
size: few
D: TRBD2
DNA: TGTGCCACCAGTGAGTATAGCGGGGGGCAGACAGATGAGCAGTTCTTC
CDR3: CATSEYSGGQTDEQFF

V: TRBV4-3
J: TRBJ1-2
size: NA
D: NA
DNA: TGCGCCAGCAGTCTGACGTTTACTAACTATGGCTACACCTTC
CDR3: CASSLTFTNYGYTF

V: TRBV14
J: TRBJ2-4
size: NA
D: NA
DNA: TGTGCCAGCAGCCAAGATCTTCGGGTAAACATTCAGTACTTC
CDR3: CASSQDLRVNIQYF

V: TRBV7-2
J: TRBJ2-3
size: NA
D: NA
DNA: TGTGCCAGCAGCCAAGATGTCGGGGACCCTAGCACAGATACGCAGTATTTT
CDR3: CASSQDVGDPSTDTQYF

V: TRBV5-1
J: TRBJ2-4
size: NA
D: NA
DNA: TGCGCCAGCAGCTCATTCCCACAGGGGAGGGGAGCCAAAAACATTCAGTACTTC
CDR3: CASSSFPQGRGAKNIQYF

V: TRBV5-6
J: TRBJ2-7
size: NA
D: NA
DNA: TGTGCCAGCAGCTTGAGGTCCGGGCGCGAGCAGTACTTC
CDR3: CASSLRSGREQYF

V: TRBV6-5
J: TRBJ1-1
size: NA
D: NA
DNA: TGTGCCAGCAGTTACGTAAAAGACACTGAAGCTTTCTTT
CDR3: CASSYVKDTEAFF

V: TRBV7-8
J: TRBJ2-5
size: NA
D: TRBD1
DNA: TGTGCCAGCAGCTTAGTTAAGGACAGGCTTAGGGGTCAAGAGACCCAGTACTTC
CDR3: CASSLVKDRLRGQETQYF

V: TRBV19
J: TRBJ1-1
size: NA
D: NA
DNA: TGTGCCAGTAGTGCGGAGTTTATGAACACTGAAGCTTTCTTT
CDR3: CASSAEFMNTEAFF

V: TRBV27
J: TRBJ2-5
size: NA
D: TRBD2
DNA: TGTGCCAGCAGTCCCCCGGGACTACGGGGATGGAGAGAGACCCAGTACTTC
CDR3: CASSPPGLRGWRETQYF

V: TRBV6-6
J: TRBJ2-5
size: once
D: NA
DNA: TGTGCCAGCAGTTACTTACAGGAGGAGACCCAGTACTTC
CDR3: CASSYLQEETQYF

V: TRBV27
J: TRBJ1-6
size: NA
D: NA
DNA: TGTGCCAGCATCCCCAGGGGTTCCTATAATTCACCCCTCCACTTT
CDR3: CASIPRGSYNSPLHF

V: TRBV7-2
J: TRBJ1-6
size: NA
D: NA
DNA: TGTGCCAGCAGTAAGATTGGGAGTTCACCCCTCCACTTT
CDR3: CASSKIGSSPLHF

V: TRBV7-2
J: TRBJ1-5
size: NA
D: NA
DNA: TGTGCCAGCAGCTTTAATGGGAATCAGCCCCAGCATTTT
CDR3: CASSFNGNQPQHF

V: TRBV11-1
J: TRBJ1-6
size: NA
D: NA
DNA: TGTGCCAGCAGCTTGCCGGTCGGATCACCCCTCCACTTT
CDR3: CASSLPVGSPLHF

V: TRBV4-3
J: TRBJ2-7
size: once
D: NA
DNA: TGCGCCAGCAGCCAAGTGCGGAACTACGAGCAGTACTTC
CDR3: CASSQVRNYEQYF

V: TRBV18
J: TRBJ1-6
size: few
D: NA
DNA: TGTGCCAGCTCACCTCTACAGGGAACCCAATCACCCCTCCACTTT
CDR3: CASSPLQGTQSPLHF

V: TRBV19
J: TRBJ1-1
size: few
D: NA
DNA: TGTGCCAGTAGTCCCGGATTGCTCATGAACACTGAAGCTTTCTTT
CDR3: CASSPGLLMNTEAFF

V: TRBV15
J: TRBJ1-3
size: NA
D: NA
DNA: TGTGCCACCAGCGATCCGCAGGGAGCCTCTGGAAACACCATATATTTT
CDR3: CATSDPQGASGNTIYF

V: TRBV6-1
J: TRBJ2-7
size: NA
D: TRBD2
DNA: TGTGCCAGCAGTGACCGGGGGGGGAGGGCGAAGTACTTC
CDR3: CASSDRGGRAKYF

V: TRBV20-1
J: TRBJ1-1
size: NA
D: NA
DNA: TGCAGTGCTAGTTCCGCTATTAATGAAGCTTTCTTT
CDR3: CSASSAINEAFF

V: TRBV6-6
J: TRBJ2-1
size: NA
D: TRBD2
DNA: TGTGCCAGCACCTTAAAGCGGGGGAATTACAATGAGCAGTTCTTC
CDR3: CASTLKRGNYNEQFF

V: TRBV7-9
J: TRBJ1-4
size: NA
D: NA
DNA: TGTGCCAGCAGCTACAACAGGGCTACTAATGAAAAACTGTTTTTT
CDR3: CASSYNRATNEKLFF

V: TRBV7-9
J: TRBJ2-2
size: NA
D: NA
DNA: TGTGCCAGCAGCTTAGTGTCTTCCCCCGGGGAGCTGTTTTTT
CDR3: CASSLVSSPGELFF

V: TRBV23-1
J: TRBJ1-3
size: once
D: TRBD1
DNA: TGCGCCAGCAGTCAACAACTCGGCTCAGGGGGCCGCTCTGGAAACACCATATATTTT
CDR3: CASSQQLGSGGRSGNTIYF

V: TRBV15
J: TRBJ2-7
size: NA
D: TRBD1
DNA: TGTGCCACCGGGACAGGGATTAACGAGCAGTACTTC
CDR3: CATGTGINEQYF

V: TRBV18
J: TRBJ2-5
size: NA
D: TRBD1
DNA: TGTGCCAGCTCGGGAGCCGGGACAGGGGGCAGCGAGACCCAGTACTTC
CDR3: CASSGAGTGGSETQYF

V: TRBV13
J: TRBJ2-2
size: NA
D: NA
DNA: TGTGCCAGCAGCTTAGGCCAGGCGGGGCTAAACACCGGGGAGCTGTTTTTT
CDR3: CASSLGQAGLNTGELFF

V: TRBV18
J: TRBJ2-3
size: NA
D: TRBD1
DNA: TGTGCCAGCTCACGAGGGACAGGGATCACAGATACGCAGTATTTT
CDR3: CASSRGTGITDTQYF

V: TRBV6-4
J: TRBJ2-2
size: many
D: NA
DNA: TGTGCCAGCAGAATCAGGATGAACACCGGGGAGCTGTTTTTT
CDR3: CASRIRMNTGELFF

V: TRBV29-1
J: TRBJ2-3
size: NA
D: NA
DNA: TGCAGCGTTGACTCAACAGATACGCAGTATTTT
CDR3: CSVDSTDTQYF

V: TRBV18
J: TRBJ1-5
size: NA
D: NA
DNA: TGTGCCAGCTCACCAAGTGCTGGCGGAGAGCCCCAGCATTTT
CDR3: CASSPSAGGEPQHF

V: TRBV5-5
J: TRBJ2-2
size: NA
D: TRBD1
DNA: TGTGCCAGCAGCTCTTGGACAGGGAAGCTAGGGGAGCTGTTTTTT
CDR3: CASSSWTGKLGELFF

V: TRBV5-8
J: TRBJ2-6
size: NA
D: TRBD2
DNA: TGTGCCAGCAGTAGCGGGACCGTAGGTCCTGGGGCCAACGTCCTGACTTTC
CDR3: CASSSGTVGPGANVLTF

V: TRBV18
J: TRBJ1-6
size: NA
D: TRBD1
DNA: TGTGCCAGCTCACTGGACAGGGGCAGGGACAATAATTCACCCCTCCACTTT
CDR3: CASSLDRGRDNNSPLHF

V: TRBV20-1
J: TRBJ2-7
size: once
D: TRBD2
DNA: TGCAGTGCCCGGGGGGGCTACGAGCAGTACTTC
CDR3: CSARGGYEQYF

V: TRBV3-1/TRBV3-2
J: TRBJ2-1
size: NA
D: TRBD2
DNA: TGTGCCAGCAGCTGGAGCGGGGGGGCTTACAATGAGCAGTTCTTC
CDR3: CASSWSGGAYNEQFF

V: TRBV9
J: TRBJ1-6
size: few
D: NA
DNA: TGTGCCAGCAGCGTCGACACCCACTATAATTCACCCCTCCACTTT
CDR3: CASSVDTHYNSPLHF

V: TRBV27
J: TRBJ1-1
size: NA
D: TRBD1
DNA: TGTGCCAGCAGTTTATTAGGGACAGGGTACACTGAAGCTTTCTTT
CDR3: CASSLLGTGYTEAFF

V: TRBV18
J: TRBJ2-7
size: NA
D: TRBD2
DNA: TGTGCCAGCTCAGCGACCCTAGCGGGGGGGCCCTACGAGCAGTACTTC
CDR3: CASSATLAGGPYEQYF

V: TRBV21-1
J: TRBJ1-2
size: NA
D: NA
DNA: TGTGCCAGCAGCAAAATTAGGCAGGGGGTCACCTTC
CDR3: CASSKIRQGVTF

V: TRBV25-1
J: TRBJ1-5
size: few
D: TRBD1
DNA: TGTGCCAGCAGTGGATCCGGGACAGGGATATTGGAGCCCCAGCATTTT
CDR3: CASSGSGTGILEPQHF

V: TRBV5-1
J: TRBJ2-1
size: NA
D: TRBD2
DNA: TGCGCCAGCAGAACCTCCGGGACTAGTGTACATGAGCAGTTCTTC
CDR3: CASRTSGTSVHEQFF

V: TRBV3-1/TRBV3-2
J: TRBJ2-7
size: NA
D: NA
DNA: TGTGCCAGCAGCCGCTCCTACAGGAGCTCCTACGAGCAGTACTTC
CDR3: CASSRSYRSSYEQYF

V: TRBV14
J: TRBJ2-2
size: once
D: NA
DNA: TGTGCCAGCAGCCAGAACCTGAACACCGGGGAGCTGTTTTTT
CDR3: CASSQNLNTGELFF

V: TRBV7-2
J: TRBJ2-3
size: NA
D: NA
DNA: TGTGCCAGCAGCCGTCAGGGGACACGTAGCACAGATACGCAGTATTTT
CDR3: CASSRQGTRSTDTQYF

V: TRBV5-1
J: TRBJ2-4
size: NA
D: TRBD1
DNA: TGCGCCAGCAGCCAACCAGGACAGGGGAACATTCAGTACTTC
CDR3: CASSQPGQGNIQYF

V: TRBV28
J: TRBJ1-1
size: NA
D: NA
DNA: TGTGCCAGCAGTTTACTGGGGCCCCGAACTGAAGCTTTCTTT
CDR3: CASSLLGPRTEAFF